This TCR beta chain was sequenced for a study of CD8 T cells in ankylosing spondylitis. TCRdb recomputed calls from the 5' RACE reads with MiXCR, one row per CDR3 protein. The repertoire consists of 250,000 to 400,000 distinct CDR3 sequences, with roughly 10% occurring once and the leading ten covering around 10%. V lost 4 bases to trimming and J lost 4 bases, with 20 bases between them. Germline CDR1 SGHRS, CDR2 YFSETQ. CDR3 size: 16 residues. The sequenced material came from blood, either unsorted or a sorted T cell fraction (not recorded which). The rearrangement links TRBV5-1 to TRBJ1-1; D is unresolved. The sequence derives from a female donor with ankylosing spondylitis or in good health (not recorded which). CDR3 in DNA: TGCGCCAGCAGCCCAACCTCGAGAGGAGTCGGCACTGAAGCTTTCTTT. Its translation: CASSPTSRGVGTEAFF.